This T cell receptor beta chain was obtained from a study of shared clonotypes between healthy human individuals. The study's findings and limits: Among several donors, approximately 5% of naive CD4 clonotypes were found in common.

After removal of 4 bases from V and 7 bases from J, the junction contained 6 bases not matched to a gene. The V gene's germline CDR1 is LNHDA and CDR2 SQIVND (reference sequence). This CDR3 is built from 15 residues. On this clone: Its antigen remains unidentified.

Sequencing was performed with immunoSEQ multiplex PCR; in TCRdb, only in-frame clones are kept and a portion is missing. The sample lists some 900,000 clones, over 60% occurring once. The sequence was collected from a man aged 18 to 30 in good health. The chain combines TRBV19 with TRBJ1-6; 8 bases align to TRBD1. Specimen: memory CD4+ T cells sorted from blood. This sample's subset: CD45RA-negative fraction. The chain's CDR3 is CASSTMTGVNSPLHF. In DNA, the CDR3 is TGTGCCAGTAGTACCATGACAGGGGTGAATTCACCCCTCCACTTT.